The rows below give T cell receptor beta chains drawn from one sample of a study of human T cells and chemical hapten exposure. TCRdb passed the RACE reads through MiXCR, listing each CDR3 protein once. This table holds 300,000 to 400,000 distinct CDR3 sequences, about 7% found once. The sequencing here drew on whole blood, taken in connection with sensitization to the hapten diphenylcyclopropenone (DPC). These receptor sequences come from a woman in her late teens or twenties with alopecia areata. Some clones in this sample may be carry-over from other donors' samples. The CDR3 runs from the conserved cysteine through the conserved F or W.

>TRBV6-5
CASGTTSENIQYF
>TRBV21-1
CASSARGASWGDTQYF
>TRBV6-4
CASSDSGTGAQGYTF
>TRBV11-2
CASSGKPRSGIPLRNEQFF
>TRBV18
CASQMDRDQPQHF
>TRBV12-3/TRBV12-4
CASRTGQEDTGELFF
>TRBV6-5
CASRLEDRAHEQYF
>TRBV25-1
CASGSYNEQFF
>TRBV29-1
CSGTGPDYEQYF
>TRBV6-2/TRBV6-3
CASSYGFPTRPGHSSTDTQYF
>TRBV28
CASSLMDQPQHF
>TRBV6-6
CASSFWGFSGANVLTF
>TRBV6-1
CASSAQTTGASTQYF
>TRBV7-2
CASSLDRNSGNTIYF
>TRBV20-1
CSATDPEVSYNEQFF
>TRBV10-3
CAITRTGRDNEQFF
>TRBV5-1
CASSLRQGVGYTF
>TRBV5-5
CASSVMPLALITGGAYGYTF
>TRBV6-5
CASRKRGTATSFYGYTF
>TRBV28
CATGTENYGYTF
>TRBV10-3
CAISTRTGDSYGYTF
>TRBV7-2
CASSPRTGRGRANVLTF
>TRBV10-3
CAIGGGQGFLNYGYTF
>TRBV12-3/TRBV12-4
CASSSVGEAFF
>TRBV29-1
CSVGADAGYGYTF
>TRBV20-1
CSASPQQGVYTQYF
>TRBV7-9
CASSPFFSTEELFF
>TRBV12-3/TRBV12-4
CASRPGGAAYNEQFF
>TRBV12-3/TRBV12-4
CASSLGQTRYGYTF
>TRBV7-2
CASSFTRADTQYF
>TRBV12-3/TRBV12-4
CATCLGGEKLFF
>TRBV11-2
CASRGPGQIEAFF
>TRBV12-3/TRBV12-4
CASSLQGASTDTQYF
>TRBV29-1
CSVEEDRGATQYF
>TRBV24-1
CATSDHDRGKEQFF
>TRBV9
CASSVQSPDTQYF
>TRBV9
CASSVAPGQAYEQYF